A selection of T cell receptor beta chains follows, all from one sample in a study of T cells in Graves' hyperthyroidism and ophthalmopathy. TCRdb re-called the multiplex PCR reads with MiXCR, one entry per CDR3 protein. The sample holds around 99,000 distinct CDR3 sequences, 15% to 20% seen once. The specimen sequenced was blood. The receptors shown here come from a woman between 45 and 65 years old with Graves' hyperthyroidism. The CDR3 runs from the conserved cysteine through the conserved F or W. Each record gives: clone size, J gene, D gene, V gene, CDR3 protein, CDR3 DNA. D genes are given only for firm matches. Rows may omit the clone size; those that give it use once, few, many or a size class.

size: many
J: TRBJ2-1
D: TRBD2
V: TRBV12-3/TRBV12-4
CDR3: CASSQGLEVANEQFF
DNA: TGTGCCAGCAGCCAGGGACTAGAAGTCGCCAATGAGCAGTTCTTC

size: many
J: TRBJ2-1
D: -
V: TRBV3-1
CDR3: CASSQGGDEQFF
DNA: TGTGCCAGCAGCCAGGGGGGCGATGAGCAGTTCTTC

size: many
J: TRBJ1-1
D: TRBD1
V: TRBV7-9
CDR3: CASSWKGQFMNTEAFF
DNA: TGTGCCAGCAGCTGGAAGGGACAGTTCATGAACACTGAAGCTTTCTTT

size: few
J: TRBJ2-6
D: TRBD2
V: TRBV6-5
CDR3: CASSYPRDKDEREYSGANVLTF
DNA: TGTGCCAGCAGTTACCCACGGGACAAGGACGAGCGGGAGTACTCTGGGGCCAACGTCCTGACTTTC

size: many
J: TRBJ2-1
D: TRBD2
V: TRBV28
CDR3: CASSSRLAAIYNEQFF
DNA: TGTGCCAGCAGCTCCAGACTAGCGGCAATCTACAATGAGCAGTTCTTC

size: many
J: TRBJ1-4
D: -
V: TRBV28
CDR3: CASSLEGTNEKLFF
DNA: TGTGCCAGCAGTTTAGAGGGAACTAATGAAAAACTGTTTTTT

size: many
J: TRBJ1-4
D: TRBD1
V: TRBV7-8
CDR3: CASSWTGNIATNEKLFF
DNA: TGTGCCAGCAGCTGGACAGGGAATATAGCAACTAATGAAAAACTGTTTTTT

size: many
J: TRBJ1-2
D: -
V: TRBV19
CDR3: CASSRADGYTF
DNA: TGTGCCAGTAGTAGGGCGGATGGCTACACCTTC

size: many
J: TRBJ2-1
D: -
V: TRBV20-1
CDR3: CSAPYRGAEQFF
DNA: TGCAGTGCTCCCTATCGAGGTGCTGAGCAGTTCTTC

size: many
J: TRBJ2-5
D: TRBD1
V: TRBV28
CDR3: CASSLEQGAGTQYF
DNA: TGTGCCAGCAGTTTGGAACAGGGGGCCGGGACCCAGTACTTC

size: -
J: TRBJ2-7
D: -
V: TRBV28
CDR3: CASRLHPGSSYEQYF
DNA: TGTGCCAGCAGGCTCCATCCAGGGAGCTCCTACGAGCAGTACTTC

size: many
J: TRBJ1-3
D: -
V: TRBV19
CDR3: CASTRAPRTGSGNTIYF
DNA: TGTGCCAGTACCCGGGCACCCAGGACGGGCTCTGGAAACACCATATATTTT

size: many
J: TRBJ2-1
D: -
V: TRBV11-2
CDR3: CASSPHVRDNEQFF
DNA: TGTGCCAGCTCCCCCCATGTCAGGGACAATGAGCAGTTCTTC

size: many
J: TRBJ2-4
D: TRBD2
V: TRBV5-6
CDR3: CASSKRPGTSGSMVAKNIQYF
DNA: TGTGCCAGCAGCAAACGCCCCGGGACTAGCGGGAGTATGGTAGCCAAAAACATTCAGTACTTC

size: many
J: TRBJ2-7
D: TRBD2
V: TRBV20-1
CDR3: CSAPLRTSGIKYEQYF
DNA: TGCAGTGCCCCCCTTCGGACTAGCGGGATTAAGTACGAGCAGTACTTC

size: few
J: TRBJ2-7
D: TRBD2
V: TRBV30
CDR3: CAWSPPGGTYEQYF
DNA: TGTGCCTGGAGTCCCCCGGGGGGTACCTACGAGCAGTACTTC

size: many
J: TRBJ1-2
D: TRBD1
V: TRBV20-1
CDR3: CSAYGGTAYGYTF
DNA: TGCAGTGCGTATGGAGGGACAGCCTATGGCTACACCTTC

size: once
J: TRBJ2-7
D: TRBD1
V: TRBV11-2
CDR3: CASSLRGGTGDEQYF
DNA: TGTGCCAGCAGCTTAAGAGGGGGGACAGGGGACGAGCAGTACTTC

size: many
J: TRBJ1-5
D: -
V: TRBV7-9
CDR3: CASSLRDGPQHF
DNA: TGTGCCAGCAGCTTGAGGGATGGACCCCAGCATTTT

size: many
J: TRBJ2-3
D: -
V: TRBV5-1
CDR3: CASSLGLGTTDTQYF
DNA: TGCGCCAGCAGCTTGGGTCTGGGGACCACAGATACGCAGTATTTT

size: -
J: TRBJ2-7
D: TRBD1
V: TRBV5-4
CDR3: CASSLGGQGIYEQYF
DNA: TGTGCCAGCAGCTTGGGGGGACAGGGGATTTACGAGCAGTACTTC

size: few
J: TRBJ2-1
D: TRBD2
V: TRBV4-1
CDR3: CASSQDLSGIYNEQFF
DNA: TGCGCCAGCAGCCAAGACCTTAGCGGGATTTACAATGAGCAGTTCTTC

size: many
J: TRBJ1-2
D: -
V: TRBV3-1
CDR3: CASSQEAGYTF
DNA: TGTGCCAGCAGCCAAGAGGCTGGCTACACCTTC

size: many
J: TRBJ2-1
D: TRBD2
V: TRBV7-6
CDR3: CASSATGLAGYNEQFF
DNA: TGTGCCAGCAGCGCGACAGGACTAGCGGGGTACAATGAGCAGTTCTTC

size: many
J: TRBJ2-7
D: TRBD2
V: TRBV18
CDR3: CASSRGASGSSHEQYF
DNA: TGTGCCAGCTCACGGGGAGCTAGCGGGAGTTCCCACGAGCAGTACTTC

size: many
J: TRBJ2-1
D: TRBD2
V: TRBV7-3
CDR3: CASSYLAGGPNEQFF
DNA: TGTGCCAGCAGCTATCTAGCGGGAGGGCCCAATGAGCAGTTCTTC

size: many
J: TRBJ1-1
D: -
V: TRBV30
CDR3: CAWSGKVNTEAFF
DNA: TGTGCCTGGAGTGGAAAGGTGAACACTGAAGCTTTCTTT

size: -
J: TRBJ2-5
D: TRBD1
V: TRBV4-1
CDR3: CASSPDRGGTQYF
DNA: TGCGCCAGCAGCCCCGACAGGGGGGGGACCCAGTACTTC